Listed here are 16 T cell receptor beta chains from one sample, sequenced in a study of cytomegalovirus exposure and HLA in healthy donors (dated by TCRdb to the late 2010s). The library was generated by the immunoSEQ multiplex PCR assay. For the multiplex PCR, a mixture combining 60 forward primers for TCR Vbeta segments and 13 reverse primers for TCR Jbeta segments was used. TCRdb obtained this table from immuneACCESS and retained in-frame rearrangements with V and J assigned. These tables miss some clones; where compared with another copy, unresolved V genes account for less than half of the shortfall, and the remainder is unexplained. This sample gives about 180,000 clones in total; 82% of them show up just once. 1.5% to 1.9% of the sample is held by the ten biggest clonotypes. The specimen was PBMCs. The receptors here all came from a man aged 35 to 55 in good health and CMV-seronegative.

The CDR3 sequence: CASSLAEGPGTEAFF. The CDR3 nucleotides are TGCGCCAGCAGCTTGGCGGAGGGGCCGGGCACTGAAGCTTTCTTT. The rearrangement links TRBV5-1 to TRBJ1-1; weak D call: TRBD1 (5 bases). The length of the CDR3 is 15 residues. Per germline, CDR1 SGHRS and CDR2 YFSETQ. V was shortened by 0 bases and J by 4 bases, with 13 bases between the two germline ends.

The J gene is TRBJ2-3, the V gene TRBV2; D is unresolved. From germline, CDR1 is SNHLY and CDR2 FYNNEI. The germline V and J ends were trimmed by 3 bases and 0 bases, with 10 bases remaining between them. The CDR3 sequence is 15 residues long. The CDR3 region has the DNA TGTGCCAGCAGTGACTGGCAGACTAGCACAGATACGCAGTATTTT. Translating gives CASSDWQTSTDTQYF. Full variable domain (rest looked up from reference TRBV2 and TRBJ2-3): EPEVTQTPSHQVTQMGQEVILRCVPISNHLYFYWYRQILGQKVEFLVSFYNNEISEKSEIFDDQFSVERPDGSNFTLKIRSTKLEDSAMYFCASSDWQTSTDTQYFGPGTRLTVL.

The chain couples TRBV5-1 to TRBJ2-7; D possibly corresponds to TRBD1 (6 bases). Germline V CDR1 and CDR2: SGHRS, YFSETQ. The V end was cut by 2 bases, the J end by 2 bases, with 23 bases between. This CDR3 is 18 amino acids long. Here the CDR3 reads CASSFGIRGSSSPYEQYF. The CDR3 nucleotides read TGCGCCAGCAGCTTTGGGATAAGGGGGAGCAGCTCTCCCTACGAGCAGTACTTC.

V is TRBV7-9 and J is TRBJ2-7, with TRBD2 matching over 12 bases. This CDR3 contains 16 residues. With V trimmed by 7 bases and J by 2 bases, 9 bases remained unmatched. Germline V gene sequence: CDR1 SEHNR, CDR2 FQNEAQ (reference sequence). In nucleotides, the CDR3 is TGTGCCAGCACCTCCGGACTAGCGGGGCCTACCTACGAGCAGTACTTC. Translation gives CASTSGLAGPTYEQYF.

This chain joins TRBV27 and TRBJ2-2; possibly TRBD2 for D (5 bases). Germline CDR1 is MNHEY and CDR2 is SMNVEV (reference sequence). Trimming cost V 6 bases and J 7 bases, with 15 bases left between them. The CDR3 has 14 residues. The CDR3 spells CASRAVAPDGELFF. In DNA form, the CDR3 reads TGTGCCAGCAGAGCGGTAGCCCCAGACGGGGAGCTGTTTTTT.

The chain couples TRBV7-2 to TRBJ2-7, with D uncertain. The V end was cut by 6 bases, the J end by 3 bases, with 6 bases between. The CDR3 totals 11 residues. Germline CDR1 is SGHTA and CDR2 is FQGNSA. CDR3 coding DNA: TGTGCCAGCAGAGAGGACTACGAGCAGTACTTC. Its protein is CASREDYEQYF.

The chain carries TRBV10-3 and TRBJ2-1, with 7 positions matching TRBD1. V lost 0 bases, J lost 10 bases, and 6 bases stayed unmatched. The CDR3 runs to 14 residues. The germline V gene has CDR1 ENHRY and CDR2 SYGVKD. Written as DNA, the CDR3 is TGTGCCATCAGTGAGTCTTTAGGGGGCTGGGAGCAGTTCTTC. This codes for CAISESLGGWEQFF.

The chain joins TRBV5-1 to TRBJ1-5; 9 nucleotides agree with TRBD1. The CDR3 spans 15 residues. Per germline, CDR1 SGHRS and CDR2 YFSETQ. V lost 0 bases and J lost 4; bases outside the gene matches: 2. The CDR3 nucleotides are TGCGCCAGCAGCTTGGAGGGACAGGGTAATCAGCCCCAGCATTTT. It yields the protein CASSLEGQGNQPQHF.

This clone appeared a few times. This chain links TRBV18 with TRBJ1-1; tentatively, D is TRBD1 (5 bases). Trimming shortened V by 1 base and J by 7 bases, and 10 bases separated the two germline ends. There are 13 residues in the CDR3. CDR1 KGHSH and CDR2 LQKENI come from the germline V gene. The CDR3 nucleotides read TGTGCCAGCTCACCACTCAGGGAAGTTGAAGCTTTCTTT. Translating it yields CASSPLREVEAFF. The full variable domain, in which reference TRBV18 and TRBJ1-1 provide the parts outside the CDR3, is NAGVMQNPRHLVRRRGQEARLRCSPMKGHSHVYWYRQLPEEGLKFMVYLQKENIIDESGMPKERFSAEFPKEGPSILRIQQVVRGDSAAYFCASSPLREVEAFFGQGTRLTVV.

This chain joins TRBV7-9 and TRBJ1-1; D ambiguous. CDR1 is SEHNR, CDR2 FQNEAQ, per germline (reference sequence). This CDR3 is built from 14 residues. Trimming removed 2 bases at V and 3 bases at J, with 10 bases between. CDR3 bases: TGTGCCAGCAGCTTACAAGACACCTACACTGAAGCTTTCTTT. Amino acid sequence: CASSLQDTYTEAFF.

The J gene is TRBJ1-1, the V gene TRBV19; tentatively, D is TRBD1 (6 bases). CDR3 length: 15 residues. Germline-derived CDR1 and CDR2 are LNHDA and SQIVND (reference sequence). V lost 1 base, J lost 4 bases, and 13 bases lay in between. CDR3 bases: TGTGCCAGTAGTATAGGAAACAGGGCCAGCACTGAAGCTTTCTTT. It is translated as CASSIGNRASTEAFF.

The genes are TRBV27 and TRBJ1-2, with D unresolved. This CDR3 spans 11 amino acids. Germline lookup yields CDR1 MNHEY and CDR2 SMNVEV (reference sequence). V was cut by 8 bases and J by 10 bases, with 14 bases left in between. The CDR3 protein is CASGGGLPYTF. For the CDR3, the DNA is TGTGCCAGCGGTGGAGGGCTCCCCTACACCTTC.

V usage is TRBV7-9 and J usage is TRBJ1-3, with 8 bases aligning to TRBD1. CDR1 SEHNR and CDR2 FQNEAQ come from the germline V gene (reference sequence). The trim removed 5 bases at V and 0 bases at J, leaving 6 bases unmatched. There are 16 residues in the CDR3. In nucleotides, the CDR3 is TGTGCCAGCAGCCCGAGGGACAGGCACTCTGGAAACACCATATATTTT. Translating it yields CASSPRDRHSGNTIYF.

This clone was counted a single time. V and J are TRBV28 and TRBJ2-5; 8 nucleotides agree with TRBD2. V trimming: 10 bases; J trimming: 5 bases; junction bases outside the gene matches: 15. The CDR3 has 15 amino acids. The germline V gene has CDR1 MDHEN and CDR2 SYDVKM. The CDR3 protein is CATWTLTSVGETQYF. The CDR3, as DNA: TGTGCCACCTGGACCTTGACTAGCGTGGGTGAGACCCAGTACTTC. The complete variable domain, with remaining parts taken from reference TRBV28 and TRBJ2-5, reads DVKVTQSSRYLVKRTGEKVFLECVQDMDHENMFWYRQDPGLGLRLIYFSYDVKMKEKGDIPEGYSVSREKKERFSLILESASTNQTSMYLCATWTLTSVGETQYFGPGTRLLVL.

The V call is TRBV30, the J call TRBJ1-2; no definite D call. With 2 bases removed from V and 3 bases from J, the gap between germline ends came to 10 bases. This CDR3 is built from 13 residues. Germline values: CDR1 GTSNPN, CDR2 SVGIG (reference sequence). CDR3 nucleotide sequence: TGTGCCTGGAGTACGGAGGCCTACTATGGCTACACCTTC. Protein product: CAWSTEAYYGYTF.

This chain uses TRBV5-1 with TRBJ2-3; unclear D gene. The CDR3 sequence is 14 residues long. The V and J ends lost 5 bases and 0 bases respectively, with 10 bases between them. Germline assignment: CDR1 SGHRS and CDR2 YFSETQ. The CDR3 nucleotides read TGCGCCAGCAGATTTAGCCCAAGCACAGATACGCAGTATTTT. It translates to CASRFSPSTDTQYF.